This is a list of T cell receptor beta chains from one sample in a study of T-cell reconstitution after alpha-beta-depleted transplantation in children. Using its own MiXCR run on the PCR reads, TCRdb lists one record per CDR3 protein. The sample has around 420,000 distinct CDR3 sequences; 15% to 20% are singletons. Sequenced here: PBMCs, mostly from graft donor cells, sampled 360 days after TCRalphabeta/CD19-depleted stem cell transplant. Receptors originate from a boy under three years old who had a stem cell transplant for Wiskott-Aldrich syndrome, so the T cells may come from the graft donor. The CDR3 runs from the conserved cysteine through the conserved F or W. A D gene is named only where the DNA matches it firmly. Clone sizes are given selectively: once, few, many, or a class where the clone is expanded.

V gene,J gene,clone size,D gene,CDR3 DNA,CDR3 protein
TRBV12-3/TRBV12-4,TRBJ2-1,.,.,TGTGCCAGCAGCGAATTGACCCGCAACGATGAGCAGTTCTTC,CASSELTRNDEQFF
TRBV7-9,TRBJ2-1,medium-sized,TRBD2,TGTGCCAGCAGCTTAGACTCTTGGTGGACTAGCGGGAGTAATGAGCAGTTCTTC,CASSLDSWWTSGSNEQFF
TRBV2,TRBJ2-1,few,.,TGTGCCAGCACCTCATCCGGACTGGTATACAATGAGCAGTTCTTC,CASTSSGLVYNEQFF
TRBV21-1,TRBJ2-1,.,.,TGTGCCAGCAGCAAAGCAAGGAACAATGAGCAGTTCTTC,CASSKARNNEQFF
TRBV29-1,TRBJ2-1,many,TRBD2,TGCAGCGCAAGCGGGGGGCTTGGCAATGAGCAGTTCTTC,CSASGGLGNEQFF
TRBV12-3/TRBV12-4,TRBJ2-3,many,TRBD2,TGTGCCAGCAAAGGCGGGAGGTTAACAGATACGCAGTATTTT,CASKGGRLTDTQYF
TRBV5-1,TRBJ2-3,.,TRBD2,TGCGCCAGCAGCTCCTTAGCGGGGGGGAGCACTTCTAGCACAGATACGCAGTATTTT,CASSSLAGGSTSSTDTQYF
TRBV10-3,TRBJ2-5,many,.,TGTGCCATCACGGCGGGAAAAGGAGAGACCCAGTACTTC,CAITAGKGETQYF
TRBV10-3,TRBJ2-7,.,.,TGTGCCATCATGGGACACGAATCCTACGAGCAGTACTTC,CAIMGHESYEQYF
TRBV27,TRBJ2-3,.,.,TGTGCCAGCAGTCTCAGGGCTCGGGGCACAGATACGCAGTATTTT,CASSLRARGTDTQYF
TRBV28,TRBJ2-7,few,TRBD1,TGTGCCAGCAGTTTCCGTCGGACAGGGTCCCACGAGCAGTACTTC,CASSFRRTGSHEQYF
TRBV28,TRBJ2-3,.,.,TGTGCCAGCAGTTTCGTGTCAGCGGCAGATACGCAGTATTTT,CASSFVSAADTQYF
TRBV7-2,TRBJ2-3,.,.,TGTGCCAGCAGCTTAGGGTTGTTTCCACCAGATACGCAGTATTTT,CASSLGLFPPDTQYF
TRBV6-5,TRBJ2-7,few,.,TGTGCCAGCAGTTACTTTAAGGGGTCCTACGAGCAGTACTTC,CASSYFKGSYEQYF
TRBV6-2/TRBV6-3,TRBJ2-7,.,.,TGTGCCAGTTGTCTGCACAGGGACTACGAGCAGTACTTC,CASCLHRDYEQYF
TRBV30,TRBJ2-1,.,.,TGTGCCTGGACCCTAAAGGGGACGACCTACAATGAGCAGTTCTTC,CAWTLKGTTYNEQFF
TRBV11-1,TRBJ2-3,.,TRBD2,TGTGCCAGCAGCTTACCCAGTCCTACCCCTGTCTCGCGGGGGGGCACAGATACGCAGTATTTT,CASSLPSPTPVSRGGTDTQYF
TRBV20-1,TRBJ2-3,.,TRBD2,TGCAGTGCCAGACTAGCGGCCACCCGAGGAACGCAGTATTTT,CSARLAATRGTQYF
TRBV4-1,TRBJ1-2,.,.,TGCGCCAGCAGCATCGTCCAGGAGTATGGCTACACCTTC,CASSIVQEYGYTF
TRBV19,TRBJ1-2,few,TRBD1,TGTGCCAGTAGTTTGGGACAGCTTAACTATGGCTACACCTTC,CASSLGQLNYGYTF
TRBV4-2,TRBJ2-3,.,TRBD2,TGTGCCAGCAGCCAAGAGAGGGCTAGCGGGAGCACAGATACGCAGTATTTT,CASSQERASGSTDTQYF
TRBV19,TRBJ2-3,few,TRBD1,TGTGCCAGTAGTATGTCGACAGGGTTGACAGATACGCAGTATTTT,CASSMSTGLTDTQYF
TRBV7-9,TRBJ1-2,.,TRBD1,TGTGCCAGCAGCCAGGGACAGGGGAAGGATGGCTACACCTTC,CASSQGQGKDGYTF
TRBV9,TRBJ2-2,few,.,TGTGCCAGCAGCGTAGTCCAGGGGTCCGGGGAGCTGTTTTTT,CASSVVQGSGELFF
TRBV10-3,TRBJ2-3,.,.,TGTGCCATCAGTGAGTCTCCTTTTAGGGCCGCAGATACGCAGTATTTT,CAISESPFRAADTQYF